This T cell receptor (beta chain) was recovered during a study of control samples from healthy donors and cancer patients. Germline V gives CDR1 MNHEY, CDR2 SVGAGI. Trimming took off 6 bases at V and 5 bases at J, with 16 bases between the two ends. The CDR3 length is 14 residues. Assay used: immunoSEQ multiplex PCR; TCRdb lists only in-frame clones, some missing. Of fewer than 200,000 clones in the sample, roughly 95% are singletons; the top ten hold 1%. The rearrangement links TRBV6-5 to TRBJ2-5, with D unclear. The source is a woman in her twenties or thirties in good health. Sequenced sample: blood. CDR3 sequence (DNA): TGTGCCAGCAGCCCGTCTGGGCAGGAGGAGACCCAGTACTTC. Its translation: CASSPSGQEETQYF.